Each of the 23 T cell receptor beta chains below was sequenced from the same sample in a study of blood T cell repertoires in COVID-19. Clones were read by immunoSEQ multiplex PCR, and TCRdb kept only the in-frame ones, dropping some. Among 100,000 or so clones listed, about four fifths were seen once. Sequencing was done on a sample of peripheral blood. These receptors were collected from a human donor in a cohort sampled during active COVID-19.

The chain recombines TRBV5-1 with TRBJ2-3; TRBD2 might be the D (5 bases). V was clipped by 8 bases and J by 0 bases, with 10 bases between them. CDR1 and CDR2 (germline): SGHRS, YFSETQ. This CDR3 has 13 amino acids. CDR3 sequence reads: CASARTSTDTQYF. The CDR3 DNA is TGCGCCAGTGCGAGGACTAGCACAGATACGCAGTATTTT.

This clone came up once. The rearrangement uses TRBV6-5 and TRBJ2-3, with D maybe TRBD2 (6 bases). V lost 9 bases to trimming and J lost 4 bases, with 14 bases between them. CDR1 is MNHEY, CDR2 SVGAGI, per germline. The CDR3 sequence is 13 residues long. CDR3 loop: CASRRETSDTQYF. CDR3 DNA: TGTGCCAGTAGACGGGAGACGTCAGATACGCAGTATTTT.

This rearrangement joins TRBV2 to TRBJ2-6; D not resolved. V was trimmed by 3 bases and J by 3 bases, leaving 15 bases between them. This CDR3 is built from 17 residues. The germline CDR1 and CDR2 sequences are SNHLY and FYNNEI. The CDR3 nucleotides read TGTGCCAGCAGTGATCAAGCGTGGGTGAGTGGGGCCAACGTCCTGACTTTC. Residues: CASSDQAWVSGANVLTF.

V usage is TRBV12-3 or TRBV12-4 and J usage is TRBJ2-3; D is uncertain. The CDR3 runs to 11 residues. Trimming cost V 5 bases and J 10 bases, with 10 bases left between them. CDR3 nucleotide sequence: TGTGCCAGCAGTCCCAGAGGAGCGCAGTATTTT. Translating gives CASSPRGAQYF.

A few counts support this clone. The rearrangement uses TRBV3-1 (or the pseudogene TRBV3-2) and TRBJ2-7; D remains unclear. The germline gives CDR1 LGHDT, CDR2 YNNKEL (reference sequence). CDR3 length equals 16 residues. Trimming left V 0 bases short and J 1 base short, with 13 bases between. Here the CDR3 DNA reads TGTGCCAGCAGCCAAGATCTGGGCTTCTCTTCCTACGAGCAGTACTTC. It yields the protein CASSQDLGFSSYEQYF.

The chain links TRBV7-9 to TRBJ1-4, with unresolved D. Trimming stripped 5 bases from V and 0 bases from J, with 13 bases between. Germline V gives CDR1 SEHNR, CDR2 FQNEAQ (reference sequence). This CDR3 is built from 16 residues. CDR3 sequence (DNA): TGTGCCAGCAGCCTGGGCGGGAGAACAACTAATGAAAAACTGTTTTTT. Its protein product is CASSLGGRTTNEKLFF.

The chain couples TRBV9 to TRBJ2-1; 11 bases line up with TRBD2. The length of the CDR3 is 16 residues. V shed 4 bases, J shed 10 bases, and the junction held 13 bases outside the gene matches. The germline gives CDR1 SGDLS, CDR2 YYNGEE. This CDR3 reads CASSLQGLAELGEQFF. The CDR3 DNA is TGTGCCAGCAGCCTCCAGGGACTAGCGGAGCTCGGGGAGCAGTTCTTC.

The J gene is TRBJ2-5, the V gene TRBV7-8; a possible D gene is TRBD1 (5 bases). Germline V gene data show CDR1 as SGHVS and CDR2 as FQNEAQ. Trimming removed 1 base at V and 4 bases at J, with 7 bases between. The CDR3 spans 13 residues. For the CDR3, the DNA is TGTGCCAGCAGCTTAGAGGGGCCAGAGACCCAGTACTTC. Its protein product is CASSLEGPETQYF.

The chain uses TRBV7-8 and TRBJ2-5; 8 bases fit TRBD2. This CDR3 has 16 residues. Germline trimming cut 5 bases from V and 0 bases from J; bases unmatched to any gene: 8. The germline CDR1 and CDR2 sequences are SGHVS and FQNEAQ. The CDR3 nucleotides read TGTGCCAGCAGCCCCGGACTAGCCCCGTACCAAGAGACCCAGTACTTC. Its translation is CASSPGLAPYQETQYF.

The V call is TRBV30, the J call TRBJ2-7; 7 bases are a match to TRBD1. V gave up 2 bases and J gave up 4 bases; unmatched junction bases: 11. The germline CDR1 and CDR2 sequences are GTSNPN and SVGIG (reference sequence). The CDR3 spans 15 residues. CDR3 sequence (DNA): TGTGCCTGGAGTCCCAAAGACAGGGTTCTATACGAGCAGTACTTC. It translates to CAWSPKDRVLYEQYF. The full variable domain, with the rest looked up from reference TRBV30 and TRBJ2-7, is SQTIHQWPATLVQPVGSPLSLECTVEGTSNPNLYWYRQAAGRGLQLLFYSVGIGQISSEVPQNLSASRPQDRQFILSSKKLLLSDSGFYLCAWSPKDRVLYEQYFGPGTRLTVT.

The rearrangement links TRBV7-6 to TRBJ1-3, with D possibly TRBD1 on 6 matching bases. CDR1 SGHVS and CDR2 FNYEAQ come from the germline V gene. This CDR3 is 17 amino acids long. Trimming took off 5 bases at V and 0 bases at J, with 17 bases between the two ends. CDR3 region: CASSTGTAGASGNTIYF. CDR3 nucleotide sequence: TGTGCCAGCAGCACGGGGACGGCGGGGGCCTCTGGAAACACCATATATTTT.

J is TRBJ1-4 and V is TRBV3-1 (or the pseudogene TRBV3-2); D not certain. Germline CDR1 is LGHDT and CDR2 is YNNKEL (reference sequence). Trimming shortened V by 3 bases and J by 7 bases, and 9 bases separated the two germline ends. The CDR3 is made up of 13 amino acids. The CDR3 loop reads CASSQGGGEKLFF. Here the CDR3 DNA reads TGTGCCAGCAGCCAGGGAGGCGGTGAAAAACTGTTTTTT.

V gene TRBV7-6 combines with J gene TRBJ1-3; TRBD1 matches 7 bases. Looked up from germline, CDR1 is SGHVS and CDR2 is FNYEAQ. J was trimmed by 4 bases and V by 7 bases; bases with no gene match: 7. The CDR3 has 14 residues. The CDR3 region is CASKGGLGGNTIYF. For the CDR3, the DNA is TGTGCCAGCAAAGGGGGCTTAGGGGGAAACACCATATATTTT.

The chain uses TRBV16 and TRBJ1-6, with 7 positions matching TRBD1. Unmatched junction bases numbered 3, after V lost 2 bases and J lost 8 bases. CDR1 and CDR2 from the germline V gene are KGHSY and FQNENV. This CDR3 comprises 14 residues. The CDR3 sequence: CASSQHTGDSPLHF. In DNA form, the CDR3 reads TGTGCCAGCAGCCAACATACAGGGGATTCACCCCTCCACTTT.

The rearrangement uses TRBV29-1 and TRBJ1-1, with 7 bases fitting TRBD1. CDR1 SQVTM and CDR2 ANQGSEA come from the germline V gene. The trim removed 6 bases at V and 4 bases at J, leaving 8 bases unmatched. The CDR3 consists of 13 residues. The CDR3, as DNA: TGCAGCGTGCAAGCGACAGGGCGCACTGAAGCTTTCTTT. The encoded protein is CSVQATGRTEAFF.

The V call is TRBV14, the J call TRBJ1-1; TRBD1 aligns across 12 bases. The CDR3 is 16 amino acids. Germline loops: CDR1 SGHDN, CDR2 FVKESK. V gave up 2 bases and J gave up 8 bases; unmatched junction bases: 9. The CDR3 loop reads CASSQPNRDRGREAFF. DNA for the CDR3: TGTGCCAGCAGCCAACCAAACCGGGACAGGGGGCGGGAAGCTTTCTTT. Drawing the rest from reference TRBV14 and TRBJ1-1, the complete variable domain is EAGVTQFPSHSVIEKGQTVTLRCDPISGHDNLYWYRRVMGKEIKFLLHFVKESKQDESGMPNNRFLAERTGGTYSTLKVQPAELEDSGVYFCASSQPNRDRGREAFFGQGTRLTVV.

This rearrangement joins TRBV29-1 to TRBJ1-1; 7 positions agree with TRBD1. The CDR3 runs to 14 residues. Losses at the gene ends were 4 bases for V and 1 base for J; bases not matched to a gene: 6. CDR1 SQVTM and CDR2 ANQGSEA come from the germline V gene. The CDR3 here is CSVAPGTANTEAFF. As DNA, the CDR3 is TGCAGCGTTGCCCCCGGGACAGCGAACACTGAAGCTTTCTTT.

This chain links TRBV14 with TRBJ1-6; D is uncertain. The ends were cut back, 3 bases at V and 0 bases at J, with 9 bases in the middle. The V gene's germline CDR1 is SGHDN and CDR2 FVKESK. This CDR3 region has 16 residues. CDR3 sequence (DNA): TGTGCCAGCAGCCATGTTTCTAGCTCCTATAATTCACCCCTCCACTTT. This gives the protein CASSHVSSSYNSPLHF.

This clone was seen a single time. The V and J genes are TRBV7-9 and TRBJ2-1, with D maybe TRBD2 (6 bases). CDR1 and CDR2 from the germline V gene are SEHNR and FQNEAQ (reference sequence). V was pared by 5 bases and J by 2 bases, with 13 bases between. The CDR3 runs 15 residues. CDR3 nucleotides: TGTGCCAGCAGCGCCGGAGGGTCCCCCTACAATGAGCAGTTCTTC. It codes for CASSAGGSPYNEQFF.

The V call is TRBV19, the J call TRBJ1-1; TRBD1 aligns across 10 bases. The CDR3 consists of 18 residues. The ends lost 4 bases at V and 1 base at J; junction bases unmatched: 12. Germline CDR1 reads LNHDA; CDR2 reads SQIVND (reference sequence). The CDR3 bases are TGTGCCAGTAGTACCCCCCGACAGGGGGCGCAGGGGAACACTGAAGCTTTCTTT. Encoded protein: CASSTPRQGAQGNTEAFF. The full variable domain, completed using reference TRBV19 and TRBJ1-1, is DGGITQSPKYLFRKEGQNVTLSCEQNLNHDAMYWYRQDPGQGLRLIYYSQIVNDFQKGDIAEGYSVSREKKESFPLTVTSAQKNPTAFYLCASSTPRQGAQGNTEAFFGQGTRLTVV.

The chain is built from TRBV29-1 and TRBJ2-5; TRBD1 is a possible D gene (5 bases). The CDR3 has 13 amino acids. Germline assignment: CDR1 SQVTM and CDR2 ANQGSEA. The germline V and J ends were trimmed by 8 bases and 4 bases, with 17 bases remaining between them. The CDR3 region has the DNA TGCAGCACAGGAGAATCAGGCCCAGAGACCCAGTACTTC. Residues: CSTGESGPETQYF.

This chain joins TRBV21-1 and TRBJ2-7; the table's D call, TRBD1, has no DNA check behind it. TRBV21-1 is recorded as a pseudogene. The CDR3 has 16 residues. CDR3 DNA: TGTGCCAGCAGCAAAGTAGGAAGGGGGCCATCCTACGAGCAGTACTTC. Its protein is CASSKVGRGPSYEQYF.

The genes are TRBV6-1 and TRBJ2-7, with 8 bases identical to TRBD1. V lost 3 bases to trimming and J lost 2 bases; unmatched junction nucleotides: 6. Germline assignment: CDR1 MNHNS and CDR2 SASEGT. The CDR3 has 15 residues. The CDR3 protein is CASSDRTGNPYEQYF. For the CDR3, the DNA is TGTGCCAGCAGTGACCGGACAGGGAATCCCTACGAGCAGTACTTC.